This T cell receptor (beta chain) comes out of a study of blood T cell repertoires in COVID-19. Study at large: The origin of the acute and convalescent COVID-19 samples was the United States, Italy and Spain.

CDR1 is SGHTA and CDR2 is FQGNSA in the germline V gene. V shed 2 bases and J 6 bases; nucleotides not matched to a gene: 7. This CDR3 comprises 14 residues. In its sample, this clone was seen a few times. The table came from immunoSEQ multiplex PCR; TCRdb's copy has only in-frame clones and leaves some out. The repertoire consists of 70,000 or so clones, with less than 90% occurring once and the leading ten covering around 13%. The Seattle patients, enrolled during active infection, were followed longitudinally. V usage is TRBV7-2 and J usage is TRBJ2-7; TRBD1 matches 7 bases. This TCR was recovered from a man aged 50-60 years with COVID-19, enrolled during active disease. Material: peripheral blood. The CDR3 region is CASSLNRGPGEQYF. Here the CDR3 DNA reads TGTGCCAGCAGCTTAAACAGGGGCCCGGGCGAGCAGTACTTC.